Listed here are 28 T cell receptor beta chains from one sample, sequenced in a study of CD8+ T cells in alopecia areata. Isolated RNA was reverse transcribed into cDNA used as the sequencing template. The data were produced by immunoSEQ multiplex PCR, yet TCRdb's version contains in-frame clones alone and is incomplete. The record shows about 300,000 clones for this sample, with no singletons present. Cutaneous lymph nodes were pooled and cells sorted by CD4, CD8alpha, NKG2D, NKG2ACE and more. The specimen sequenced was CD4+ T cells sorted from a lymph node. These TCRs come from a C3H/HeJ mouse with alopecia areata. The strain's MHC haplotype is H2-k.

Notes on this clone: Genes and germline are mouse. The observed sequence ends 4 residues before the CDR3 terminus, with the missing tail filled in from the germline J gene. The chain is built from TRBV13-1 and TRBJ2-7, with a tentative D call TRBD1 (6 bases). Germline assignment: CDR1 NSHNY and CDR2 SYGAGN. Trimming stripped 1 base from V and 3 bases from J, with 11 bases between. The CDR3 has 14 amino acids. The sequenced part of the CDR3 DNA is TGTGCCAGCAGTGATTCTGGGACAAACTAT. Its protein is CASSDSGTNY. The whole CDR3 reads CASSDSGTNYEQYF.

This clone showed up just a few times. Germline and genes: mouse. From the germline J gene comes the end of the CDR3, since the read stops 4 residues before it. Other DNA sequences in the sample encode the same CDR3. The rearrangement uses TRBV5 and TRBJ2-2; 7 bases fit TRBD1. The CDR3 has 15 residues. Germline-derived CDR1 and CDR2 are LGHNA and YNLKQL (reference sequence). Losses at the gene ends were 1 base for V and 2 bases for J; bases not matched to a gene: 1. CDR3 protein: CASSQAGQNTGQLYF. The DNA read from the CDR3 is TGTGCCAGCAGCCAAGCGGGACAGAACACCGGG.

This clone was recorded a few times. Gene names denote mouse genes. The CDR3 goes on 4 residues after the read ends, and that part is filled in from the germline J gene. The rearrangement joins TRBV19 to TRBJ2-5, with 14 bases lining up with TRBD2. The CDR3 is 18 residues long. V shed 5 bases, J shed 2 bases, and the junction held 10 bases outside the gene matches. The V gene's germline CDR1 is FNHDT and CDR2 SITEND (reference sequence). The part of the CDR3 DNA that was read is TGTGCCAGCAGCCGGGGGGACTGGGGGGGCGCCGGCCAAGAC. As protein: CASSRGDWGGAGQD. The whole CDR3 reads CASSRGDWGGAGQDTQYF.

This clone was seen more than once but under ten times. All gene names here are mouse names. CDR3 sequence reads: CASSDEAGAQDTQYF. The covered CDR3 bases are TGTGCCAGCAGTGATGAGGCTGGGGCCCAAGAC. The V call is TRBV13-1, the J call TRBJ2-5; maybe TRBD2 (6 bases). From the germline J gene comes the end of the CDR3, since the read stops 4 residues before it. The CDR3 covers 15 residues. CDR1 is NSHNY, CDR2 SYGAGN, per germline. V gave up 0 bases and J gave up 2 bases, with 10 bases separating them.

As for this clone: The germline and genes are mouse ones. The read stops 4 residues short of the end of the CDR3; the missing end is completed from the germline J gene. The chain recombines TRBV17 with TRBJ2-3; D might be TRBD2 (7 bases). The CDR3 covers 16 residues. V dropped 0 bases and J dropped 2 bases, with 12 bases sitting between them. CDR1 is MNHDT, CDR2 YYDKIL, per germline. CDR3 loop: CASSRDWGAVAETLYF. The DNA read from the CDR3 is TGTGCTAGCAGTAGAGATTGGGGGGCTGTTGCAGAA.

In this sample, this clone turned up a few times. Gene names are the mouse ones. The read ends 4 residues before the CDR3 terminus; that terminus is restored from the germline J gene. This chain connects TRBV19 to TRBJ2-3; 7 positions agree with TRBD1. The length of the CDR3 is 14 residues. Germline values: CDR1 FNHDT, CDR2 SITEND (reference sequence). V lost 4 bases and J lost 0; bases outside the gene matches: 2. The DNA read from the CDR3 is TGTGCCAGCAGTCGGGACAGAAGTGCAGAA. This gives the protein CASSRDRSAE. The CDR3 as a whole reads CASSRDRSAETLYF. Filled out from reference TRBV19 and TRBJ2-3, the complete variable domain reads GGIITQTPKFLIGQEGQKLTLKCQQNFNHDTMYWYRQDSGKGLRLIYYSITENDLQKGDLSEGYDASREKKSSFSLTVTSAQKNEMAVFLCASSRDRSAETLYFGSGTRLTVL.

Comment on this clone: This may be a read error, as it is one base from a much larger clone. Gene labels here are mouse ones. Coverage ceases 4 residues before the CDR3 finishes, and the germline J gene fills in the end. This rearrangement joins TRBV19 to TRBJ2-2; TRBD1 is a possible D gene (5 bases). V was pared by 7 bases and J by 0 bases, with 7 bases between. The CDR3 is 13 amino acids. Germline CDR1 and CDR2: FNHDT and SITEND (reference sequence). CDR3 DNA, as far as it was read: TGTGCCAGCGCGACAGCAAACACCGGG. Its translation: CASATANTG. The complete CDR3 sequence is CASATANTGQLYF.

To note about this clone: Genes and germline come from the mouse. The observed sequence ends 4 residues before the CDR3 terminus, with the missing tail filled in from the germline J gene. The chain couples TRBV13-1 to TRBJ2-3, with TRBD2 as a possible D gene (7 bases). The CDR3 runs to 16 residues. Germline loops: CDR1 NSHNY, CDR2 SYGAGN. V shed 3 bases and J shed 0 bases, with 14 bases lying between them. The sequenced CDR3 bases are TGTGCCAGCAGTGGCTCGAGGGGGGGTAGTGCAGAA. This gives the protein CASSGSRGGSAE. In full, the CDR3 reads CASSGSRGGSAETLYF.

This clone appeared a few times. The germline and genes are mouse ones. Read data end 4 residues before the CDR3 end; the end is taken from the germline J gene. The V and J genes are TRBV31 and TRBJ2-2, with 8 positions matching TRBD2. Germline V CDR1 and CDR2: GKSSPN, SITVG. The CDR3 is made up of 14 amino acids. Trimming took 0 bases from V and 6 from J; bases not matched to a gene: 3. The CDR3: CAWSLAGGPGQLYF. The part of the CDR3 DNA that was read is TGTGCCTGGAGTCTAGCTGGGGGGCCCGGG.

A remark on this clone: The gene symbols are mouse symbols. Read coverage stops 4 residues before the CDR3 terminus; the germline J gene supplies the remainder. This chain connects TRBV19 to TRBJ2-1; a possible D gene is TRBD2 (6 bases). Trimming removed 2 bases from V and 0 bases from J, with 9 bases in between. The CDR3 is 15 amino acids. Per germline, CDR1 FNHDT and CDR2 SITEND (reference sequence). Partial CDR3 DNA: TGTGCCAGCAGTATGCCTGGGGATAACTATGCT. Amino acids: CASSMPGDNYA. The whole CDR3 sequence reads CASSMPGDNYAEQFF.

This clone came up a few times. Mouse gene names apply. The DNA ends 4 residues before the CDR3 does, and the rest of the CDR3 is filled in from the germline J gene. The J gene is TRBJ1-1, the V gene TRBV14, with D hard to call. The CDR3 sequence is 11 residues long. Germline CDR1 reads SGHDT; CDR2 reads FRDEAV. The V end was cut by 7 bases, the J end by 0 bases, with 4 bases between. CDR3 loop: CASGQNTEVFF. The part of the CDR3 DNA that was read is TGTGCCAGCGGACAGAACACA.

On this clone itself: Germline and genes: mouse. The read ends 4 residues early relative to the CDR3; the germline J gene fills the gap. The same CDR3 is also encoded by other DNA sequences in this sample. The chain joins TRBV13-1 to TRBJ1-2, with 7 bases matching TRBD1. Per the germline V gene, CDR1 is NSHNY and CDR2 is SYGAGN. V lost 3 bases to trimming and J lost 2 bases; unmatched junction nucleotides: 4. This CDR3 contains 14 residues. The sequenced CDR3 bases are TGTGCCAGCAGTGGGGGACAGAGGAACTCC. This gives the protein CASSGGQRNS. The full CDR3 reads CASSGGQRNSDYTF.

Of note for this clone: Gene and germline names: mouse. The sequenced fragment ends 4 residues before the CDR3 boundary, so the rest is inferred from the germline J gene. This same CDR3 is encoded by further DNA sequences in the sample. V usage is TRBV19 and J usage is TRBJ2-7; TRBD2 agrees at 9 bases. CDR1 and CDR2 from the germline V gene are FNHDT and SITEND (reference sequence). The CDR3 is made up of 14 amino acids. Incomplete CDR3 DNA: TGTGCCAGCAGTATACCTGGGGGGGGTTAT. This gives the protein CASSIPGGGY. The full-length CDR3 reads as CASSIPGGGYEQYF.

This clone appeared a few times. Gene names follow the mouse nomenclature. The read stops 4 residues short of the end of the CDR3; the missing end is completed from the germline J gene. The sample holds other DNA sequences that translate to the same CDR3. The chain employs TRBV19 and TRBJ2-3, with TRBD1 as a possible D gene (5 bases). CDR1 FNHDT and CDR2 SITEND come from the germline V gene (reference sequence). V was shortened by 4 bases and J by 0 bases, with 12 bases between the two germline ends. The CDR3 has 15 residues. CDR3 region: CASSPQGSSAETLYF. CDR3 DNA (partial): TGTGCCAGCAGTCCTCAGGGATCTAGTGCAGAA.

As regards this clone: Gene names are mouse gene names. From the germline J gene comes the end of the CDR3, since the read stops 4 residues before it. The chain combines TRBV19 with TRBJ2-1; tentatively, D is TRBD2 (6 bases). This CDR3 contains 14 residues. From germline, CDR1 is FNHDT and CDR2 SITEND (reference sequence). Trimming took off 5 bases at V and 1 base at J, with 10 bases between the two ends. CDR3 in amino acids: CASRRWGNYAEQFF. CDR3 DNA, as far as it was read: TGTGCCAGCAGAAGGTGGGGGAACTATGCT. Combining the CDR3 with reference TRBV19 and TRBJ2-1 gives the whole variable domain GGIITQTPKFLIGQEGQKLTLKCQQNFNHDTMYWYRQDSGKGLRLIYYSITENDLQKGDLSEGYDASREKKSSFSLTVTSAQKNEMAVFLCASRRWGNYAEQFFGPGTRLTVL.

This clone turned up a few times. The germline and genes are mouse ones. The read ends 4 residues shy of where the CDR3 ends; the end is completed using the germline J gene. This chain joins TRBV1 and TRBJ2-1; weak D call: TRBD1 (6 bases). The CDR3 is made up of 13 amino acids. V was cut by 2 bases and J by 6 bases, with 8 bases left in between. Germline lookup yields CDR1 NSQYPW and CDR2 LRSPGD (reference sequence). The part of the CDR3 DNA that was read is TGCACCTGCAGTGCACACAGGGTTGCT. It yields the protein CTCSAHRVA. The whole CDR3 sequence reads CTCSAHRVAEQFF.

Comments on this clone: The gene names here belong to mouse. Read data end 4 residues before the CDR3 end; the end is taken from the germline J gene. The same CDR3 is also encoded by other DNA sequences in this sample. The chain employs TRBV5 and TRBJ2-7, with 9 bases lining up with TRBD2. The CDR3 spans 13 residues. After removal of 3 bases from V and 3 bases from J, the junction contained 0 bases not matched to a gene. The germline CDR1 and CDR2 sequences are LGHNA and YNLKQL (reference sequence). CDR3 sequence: CASSQTGGYEQYF. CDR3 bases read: TGTGCCAGCAGCCAGACTGGGGGCTAT.

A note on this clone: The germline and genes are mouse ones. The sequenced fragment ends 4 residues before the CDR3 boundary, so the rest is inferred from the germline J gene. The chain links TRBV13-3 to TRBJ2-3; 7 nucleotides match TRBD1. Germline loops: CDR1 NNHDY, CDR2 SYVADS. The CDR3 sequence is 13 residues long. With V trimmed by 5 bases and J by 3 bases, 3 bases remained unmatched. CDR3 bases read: TGTGCCAGCAGGCACAGGGGAGCAGAA. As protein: CASRHRGAE. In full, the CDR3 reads CASRHRGAETLYF.

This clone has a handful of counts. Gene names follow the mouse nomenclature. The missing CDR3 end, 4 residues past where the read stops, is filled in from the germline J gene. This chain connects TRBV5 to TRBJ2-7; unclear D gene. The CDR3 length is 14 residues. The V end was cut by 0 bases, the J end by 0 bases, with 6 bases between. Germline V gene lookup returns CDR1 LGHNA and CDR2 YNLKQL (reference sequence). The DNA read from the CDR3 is TGTGCCAGCAGCCAAGAGTCAGACTCCTAT. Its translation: CASSQESDSY. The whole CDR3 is CASSQESDSYEQYF.

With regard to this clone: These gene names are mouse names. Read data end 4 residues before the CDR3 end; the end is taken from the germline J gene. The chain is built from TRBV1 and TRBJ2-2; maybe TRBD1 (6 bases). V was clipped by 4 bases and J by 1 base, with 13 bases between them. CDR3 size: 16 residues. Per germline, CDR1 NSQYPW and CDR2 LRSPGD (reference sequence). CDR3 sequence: CTCSEGELRNTGQLYF. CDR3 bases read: TGCACCTGCAGTGAGGGGGAACTGAGAAACACCGGG.

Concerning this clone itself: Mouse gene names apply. The CDR3: CASRIRGNYAEQFF. CDR3 DNA (partial): TGTGCCAGCAGAATCAGGGGTAACTATGCT. The rearrangement links TRBV19 to TRBJ2-1; possible D gene TRBD1, 6 bases. The read gets to within 4 residues of the CDR3 end, and the germline J gene fills in the rest. The CDR3 sequence is 14 residues long. Trimming took 5 bases from V and 0 from J, leaving 9 bases between them. Germline V lookup: CDR1 FNHDT, CDR2 SITEND (reference sequence).

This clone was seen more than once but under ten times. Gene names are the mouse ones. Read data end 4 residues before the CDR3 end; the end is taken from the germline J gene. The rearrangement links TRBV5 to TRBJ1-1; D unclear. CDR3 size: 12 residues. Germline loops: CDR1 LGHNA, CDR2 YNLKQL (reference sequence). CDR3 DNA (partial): TGTGCCAGCAGCCAAGATTTCAGA. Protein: CASSQDFR. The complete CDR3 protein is CASSQDFREVFF.

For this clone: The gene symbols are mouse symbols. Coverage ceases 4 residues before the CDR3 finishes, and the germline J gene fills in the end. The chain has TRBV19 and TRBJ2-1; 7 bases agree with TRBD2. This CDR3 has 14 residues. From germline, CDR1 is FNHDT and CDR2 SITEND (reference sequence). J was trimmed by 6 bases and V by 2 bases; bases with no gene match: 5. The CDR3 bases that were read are TGTGCCAGCAGTATCTCCCTGGGGGTTGCT. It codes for CASSISLGVA. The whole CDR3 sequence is CASSISLGVAEQFF.

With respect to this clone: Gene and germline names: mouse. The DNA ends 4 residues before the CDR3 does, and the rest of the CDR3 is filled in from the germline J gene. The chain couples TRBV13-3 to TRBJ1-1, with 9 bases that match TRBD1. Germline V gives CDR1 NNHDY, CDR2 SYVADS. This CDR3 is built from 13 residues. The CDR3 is CASSGDRVAEVFF. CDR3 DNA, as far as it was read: TGTGCCAGCAGTGGGGACAGGGTTGCA.

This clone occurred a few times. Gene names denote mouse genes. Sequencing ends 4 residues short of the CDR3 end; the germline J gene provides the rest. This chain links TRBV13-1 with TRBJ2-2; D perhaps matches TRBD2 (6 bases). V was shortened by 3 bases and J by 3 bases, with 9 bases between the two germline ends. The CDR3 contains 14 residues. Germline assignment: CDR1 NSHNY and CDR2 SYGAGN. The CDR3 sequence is CASSALGYTGQLYF. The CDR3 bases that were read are TGTGCCAGCAGTGCCCTGGGGTACACCGGG.

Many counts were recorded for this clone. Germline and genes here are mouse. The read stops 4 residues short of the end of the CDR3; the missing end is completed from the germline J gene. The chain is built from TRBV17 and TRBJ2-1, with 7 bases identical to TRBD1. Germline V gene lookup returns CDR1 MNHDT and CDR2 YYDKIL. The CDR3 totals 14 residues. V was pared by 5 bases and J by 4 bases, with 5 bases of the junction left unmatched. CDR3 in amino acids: CASSVTGRYAEQFF. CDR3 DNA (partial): TGTGCTAGCAGTGTGACAGGGAGGTATGCT.

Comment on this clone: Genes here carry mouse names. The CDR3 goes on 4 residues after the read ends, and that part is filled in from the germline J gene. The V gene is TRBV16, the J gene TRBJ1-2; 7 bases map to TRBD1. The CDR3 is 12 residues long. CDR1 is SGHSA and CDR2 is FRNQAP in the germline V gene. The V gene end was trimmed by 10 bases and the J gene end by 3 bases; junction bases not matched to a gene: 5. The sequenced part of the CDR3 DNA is TGTGCAAAACAGGGGAAAGACTCC. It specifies CAKQGKDS. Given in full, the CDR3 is CAKQGKDSDYTF.

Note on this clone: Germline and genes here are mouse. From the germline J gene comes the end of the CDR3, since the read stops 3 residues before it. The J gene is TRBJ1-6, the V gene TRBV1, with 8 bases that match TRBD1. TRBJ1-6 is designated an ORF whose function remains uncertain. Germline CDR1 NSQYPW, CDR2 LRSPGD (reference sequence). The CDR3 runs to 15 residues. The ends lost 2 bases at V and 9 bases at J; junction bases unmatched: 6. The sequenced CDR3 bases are TGCACCTGCAGTGCACGGACAGGGCATGTTTCGCCC. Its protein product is CTCSARTGHVSP. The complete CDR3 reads CTCSARTGHVSPLYF.